The rows below give T cell receptor beta chains drawn from one sample of a study of siplizumab effects on memory and regulatory T cells. Measured with immunoSEQ multiplex PCR; TCRdb has only the in-frame clones, and not every one. Here the sample spans about 120,000 clones, roughly 93% being singletons. Material: non-Treg CD4+ T cells sorted from blood. Receptors originate from a human donor in good health. Both conserved end residues are part of each CDR3. D genes are given only for firm matches. Part of the rows lack a size; the others show once, few, many or a class for expanded clones.

clone_size	v_call	j_call	d_call	cdr3_nt	cdr3_aa
-	TRBV27	TRBJ2-3	TRBD2	TGTGCCAGCCGGGACTACACCACAGATACGCAGTATTTT	CASRDYTTDTQYF
-	TRBV2	TRBJ2-7	TRBD1	TGTGCCAGCACTGGACAGGGGGCGGTCTACGAGCAGTACTTC	CASTGQGAVYEQYF
once	TRBV18	TRBJ1-5	-	TGTGCCAGCTCACCAGACGTGGGGGGACAGCCCCAGCATTTT	CASSPDVGGQPQHF
once	TRBV4-3	TRBJ1-1	-	TGCGCCAGCAGCCAAGTCGCACGAATTGGAGCTTTCTTT	CASSQVARIGAFF
-	TRBV10-3	TRBJ2-6	-	TGTGCCATCAGTGATCAGGCATCTGTCTCTGGGGCCAACGTCCTGACTTTC	CAISDQASVSGANVLTF
once	TRBV29-1	TRBJ2-5	-	TGCAGCGCTGAGCGGTCGGGAGAGACCCAGTACTTC	CSAERSGETQYF
once	TRBV5-1	TRBJ1-2	-	TGCGCCAGCAGCTTGAATCCAGGGAACTATGGCTACACCTTC	CASSLNPGNYGYTF
-	TRBV30	TRBJ2-7	TRBD1	TGTGCCTGGAGTAAAGGGACAGGGGTCACCTACGAGCAGTACTTC	CAWSKGTGVTYEQYF
-	TRBV28	TRBJ2-7	-	TGTGCCACCGTCAGGGGCCCAACCCCCCACGAGCAGTACTTC	CATVRGPTPHEQYF
-	TRBV6-5	TRBJ1-1	-	TGTGCCAGCAGTTGGGCCGGGCCCCAGAACACTGAAGCTTTCTTT	CASSWAGPQNTEAFF
-	TRBV18	TRBJ1-3	-	TGTGCCAGCTCACGAAGCGTACAGGGTTCTGGAAACACCATATATTTT	CASSRSVQGSGNTIYF
-	TRBV18	TRBJ1-2	-	TGTGCCAGCTCAGCTTCTACTAACTATGGCTACACCTTC	CASSASTNYGYTF
-	TRBV5-1	TRBJ2-7	-	TGCGCCAGCAGCCTGACCCGGAGCGAGCAGTACTTC	CASSLTRSEQYF
-	TRBV10-3	TRBJ2-7	TRBD2	TGTGCCATCAGTGAGTCTCGGGAGGGGCACTCCTACGAGCAGTACTTC	CAISESREGHSYEQYF
-	TRBV7-2	TRBJ2-6	-	TGTGCCAGCAGCTTAGATCGTAGGAGCTCTGGGGCCAACGTCCTGACTTTC	CASSLDRRSSGANVLTF
-	TRBV19	TRBJ1-5	TRBD1	TGTGCCAGTAGTACAGGGACAGGGGGGCAGCCCCAGCATTTT	CASSTGTGGQPQHF
-	TRBV18	TRBJ1-2	-	TGTGCCAGCTCACCATCACAGGAGAAAGCCTACACCTTC	CASSPSQEKAYTF
few	TRBV2	TRBJ1-6	TRBD1	TGTGCCAGCAGTGAGGGACAGGGGAGCTCACCCCTCCACTTT	CASSEGQGSSPLHF
-	TRBV13	TRBJ2-1	-	TGTGCCAGCAGCTTAGGCAGGGGAGTGGGTGAGCAGTTCTTC	CASSLGRGVGEQFF
-	TRBV10-3	TRBJ2-7	-	TGTGCCATCAGTGAGATCGGGAGAACACTCCATTCCTCCTACGAGCAGTACTTC	CAISEIGRTLHSSYEQYF
-	TRBV14	TRBJ1-2	-	TGTGCCAGCAGCCAAGACAGGGATGGCTACACCTTC	CASSQDRDGYTF
-	TRBV9	TRBJ2-5	-	TGTGCCAGCAGCGTAGGAGTGGGGGGCTACCAAGAGACCCAGTACTTC	CASSVGVGGYQETQYF
-	TRBV19	TRBJ2-1	TRBD2	TGTGCCAGTAGAGGACTAGCGGTCGACAATGAGCAGTTCTTC	CASRGLAVDNEQFF
-	TRBV15	TRBJ2-2	TRBD1	TGTGCCACCAGCAGCCGAACAGGGGTGGGCACCGGGGAGCTGTTTTTT	CATSSRTGVGTGELFF
-	TRBV7-9	TRBJ2-2	-	TGTGCCAGCAGCCTGACAGTAGCGAACACCGGGGAGCTGTTTTTT	CASSLTVANTGELFF
-	TRBV7-6	TRBJ2-3	TRBD2	TGTGCCAGCAGTCGGGGGGGAACAGATACGCAGTATTTT	CASSRGGTDTQYF
-	TRBV10-2	TRBJ2-3	-	TGCGCCAGCAGTGTGGGTTACATCGGGACAGATACGCAGTATTTT	CASSVGYIGTDTQYF
-	TRBV7-9	TRBJ1-6	TRBD1	TGTGCCAGCAGCTTGTACAGGGGGGGAACTGTAATTTCACCCCTCCACTTT	CASSLYRGGTVISPLHF
-	TRBV25-1	TRBJ2-3	-	TGTGCCAGCAGTGGCTCCGGACAGCTGCCTTTTTGGATAGATACGCAGTATTTT	CASSGSGQLPFWIDTQYF
-	TRBV10-3	TRBJ1-5	-	TGTGCCATCAGTGAGTCGGGGGCAGAACAGCCCCAGCATTTT	CAISESGAEQPQHF
-	TRBV7-3	TRBJ1-1	TRBD1	TGTGCCAGCAGTCGAACAGGGGTCACTGAAGCTTTCTTT	CASSRTGVTEAFF
-	TRBV9	TRBJ1-4	-	TGTGCCAGCAGCGTAGGAGAGGGACGGAATAATGAAAAACTGTTTTTT	CASSVGEGRNNEKLFF
-	TRBV9	TRBJ1-2	TRBD1	TGTGCCAGCAGCGAACTCCGGGACAGATACCTCCTACCGGGTGGCTACACCTTC	CASSELRDRYLLPGGYTF
once	TRBV10-3	TRBJ2-3	TRBD1	TGTGCCATCAGTGAGTTGGGGACAGGGAACACAGATACGCAGTATTTT	CAISELGTGNTDTQYF
-	TRBV7-9	TRBJ1-2	TRBD1	TGTGCCAGCAGCCCGGGACAGCCCCTCTACTATGGCTACACCTTC	CASSPGQPLYYGYTF
-	TRBV7-3	TRBJ2-1	-	TGTGCCAGCAGCTCAACCCATGGGTCCTACAATGAGCAGTTCTTC	CASSSTHGSYNEQFF
-	TRBV20-1	TRBJ1-1	-	TGCAGTGCACATAGCTTGGTTGAAGCTTTCTTT	CSAHSLVEAFF
-	TRBV5-1	TRBJ2-2	-	TGCGCCAGCAGCTTGGTGGTCACCGGGGAGCTGTTTTTT	CASSLVVTGELFF
once	TRBV27	TRBJ1-1	-	TGTGCCAGCAGTGCGCCTGAGAAGACAGGTGAAGCTTTCTTT	CASSAPEKTGEAFF
-	TRBV4-2	TRBJ1-2	-	TGTGCCAGCAGCCAGCCCGGGACGGAAGACTTGATTTATGGCTACACCTTC	CASSQPGTEDLIYGYTF
-	TRBV18	TRBJ2-7	TRBD1	TGTGCCAGCTCACCAGGGACAGGTCCTGTCGAGCAGTACTTC	CASSPGTGPVEQYF
-	TRBV5-1	TRBJ2-7	-	TGCGCCAGCAGCTTGGCCGGGCACTACGAGCAGTACTTC	CASSLAGHYEQYF
-	TRBV9	TRBJ1-2	-	TGTGCCAGCAGCGTAGGCTCGGCTAACTATGGCTACACCTTC	CASSVGSANYGYTF
-	TRBV7-3	TRBJ1-1	-	TGTGCCAGCAGCTTACAACAGCTGAACACTGAAGCTTTCTTT	CASSLQQLNTEAFF
-	TRBV7-2	TRBJ2-1	-	TGTGCCAGCAGCTCCGTTCTCAATGAGCAGTTCTTC	CASSSVLNEQFF
few	TRBV5-6	TRBJ1-1	-	TGTGCCAGCAGCTTGGAGCGGAGGGCTGAAGCTTTCTTT	CASSLERRAEAFF
-	TRBV7-9	TRBJ1-2	-	TGTGCCAGCACTAGAGGGGGAACGGGTGGCTACACCTTC	CASTRGGTGGYTF
once	TRBV6-1	TRBJ2-5	TRBD2	TGTGCCAGCAGTGATCTAGCGGGGGGGGTGACCCAGTACTTC	CASSDLAGGVTQYF
-	TRBV7-3	TRBJ2-2	-	TGTGCCAGCAGCCAACGGCCACCTCTAGGCGGGGAGCTGTTTTTT	CASSQRPPLGGELFF
once	TRBV5-4	TRBJ2-7	-	TGTGCCAGCAGCTGGGACACAGGCCCGAGTGAGCAGTACTTC	CASSWDTGPSEQYF
-	TRBV5-1	TRBJ1-1	-	TGCGCCAGCAGCTTGGCAGGGCTTGAAGCTTTCTTT	CASSLAGLEAFF
-	TRBV18	TRBJ1-3	-	TGTGCCAGCTCCCCGATAGTACCGGCTCCTTCTGGAAACACCATATATTTT	CASSPIVPAPSGNTIYF
-	TRBV30	TRBJ1-5	-	TGTGCCTGGTCGGGGTCCGATCAGCCCCAGCATTTT	CAWSGSDQPQHF